This TCR beta chain was identified in a study of blood T cell repertoires in COVID-19. On the study more broadly: Some COVID-19 samples were acute and others convalescent; all came from the United States, Italy and Spain. Nucleic acid was either cDNA or gDNA, and it came from T cells, B-cell-depleted T cells, or PBMCs.

The V end was cut by 1 base, the J end by 7 bases, with 19 bases between. Germline CDR1 and CDR2: MGHRA and YSYEKL. The CDR3 has 16 amino acids. Per the study methods: The authors estimated nucleated cell counts from reference gene primer amplification. TCRdb keeps only in-frame clones here, not all; method: immunoSEQ multiplex PCR. For V, J and clone size, that table is used; D and trimming come from the DNA. This sample carries about 400,000 clones, around 89% of them seen once, and the ten largest clones take 4.3%. The specimen sequenced was peripheral blood. The chain is built from TRBV4-1 and TRBJ2-5, with TRBD1 as a possible D gene (6 bases). This TCR was sampled from a woman aged 25 to 39 with acute or convalescent COVID-19. In nucleotides, the CDR3 is TGCGCCAGCAGCCAAGGGGACAAGGACCCCTCCGGGACCCAGTACTTC. Protein sequence: CASSQGDKDPSGTQYF.